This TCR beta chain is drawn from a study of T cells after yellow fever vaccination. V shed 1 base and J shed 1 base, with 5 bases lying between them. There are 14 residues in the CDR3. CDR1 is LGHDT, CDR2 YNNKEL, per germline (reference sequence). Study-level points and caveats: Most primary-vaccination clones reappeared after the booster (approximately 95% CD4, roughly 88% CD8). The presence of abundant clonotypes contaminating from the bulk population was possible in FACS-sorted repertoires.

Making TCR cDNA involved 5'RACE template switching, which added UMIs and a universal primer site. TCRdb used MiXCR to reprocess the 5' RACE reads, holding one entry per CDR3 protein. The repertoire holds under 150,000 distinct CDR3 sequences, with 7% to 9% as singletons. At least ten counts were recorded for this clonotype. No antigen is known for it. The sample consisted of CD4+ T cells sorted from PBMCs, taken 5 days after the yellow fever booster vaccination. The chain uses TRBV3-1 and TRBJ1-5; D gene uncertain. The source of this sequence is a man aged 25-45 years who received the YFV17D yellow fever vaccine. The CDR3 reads CASSQALSNQPQHF. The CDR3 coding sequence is TGTGCCAGCAGCCAAGCTTTGAGCAATCAGCCCCAGCATTTT.